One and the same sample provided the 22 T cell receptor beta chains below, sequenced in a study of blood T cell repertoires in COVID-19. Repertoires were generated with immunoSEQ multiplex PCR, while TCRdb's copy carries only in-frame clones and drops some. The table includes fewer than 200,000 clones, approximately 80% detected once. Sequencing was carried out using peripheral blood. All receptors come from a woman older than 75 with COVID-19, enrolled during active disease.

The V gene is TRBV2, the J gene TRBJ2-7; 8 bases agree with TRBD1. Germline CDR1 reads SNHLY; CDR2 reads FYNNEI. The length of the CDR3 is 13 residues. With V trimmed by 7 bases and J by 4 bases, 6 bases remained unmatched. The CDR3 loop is CASNPGGWYEQYF. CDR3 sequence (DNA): TGTGCCAGCAACCCAGGGGGCTGGTACGAGCAGTACTTC.

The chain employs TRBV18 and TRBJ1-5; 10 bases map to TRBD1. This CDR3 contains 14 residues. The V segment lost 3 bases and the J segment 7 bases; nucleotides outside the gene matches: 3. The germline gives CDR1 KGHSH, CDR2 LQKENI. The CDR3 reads CASSPGTGDQPQHF. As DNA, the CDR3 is TGTGCCAGCTCACCCGGGACAGGGGACCAGCCCCAGCATTTT.

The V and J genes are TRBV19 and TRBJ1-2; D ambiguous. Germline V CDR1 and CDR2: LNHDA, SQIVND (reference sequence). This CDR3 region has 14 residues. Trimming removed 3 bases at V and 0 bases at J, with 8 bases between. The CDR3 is CASSISPANYGYTF. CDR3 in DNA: TGTGCCAGTAGTATTAGTCCCGCTAACTATGGCTACACCTTC.

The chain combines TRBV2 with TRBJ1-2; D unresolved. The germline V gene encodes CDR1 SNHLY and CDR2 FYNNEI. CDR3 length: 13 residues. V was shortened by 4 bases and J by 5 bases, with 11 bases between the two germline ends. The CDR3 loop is CASSAMPGYGYTF. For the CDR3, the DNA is TGTGCCAGCAGTGCTATGCCGGGTTATGGCTACACCTTC.

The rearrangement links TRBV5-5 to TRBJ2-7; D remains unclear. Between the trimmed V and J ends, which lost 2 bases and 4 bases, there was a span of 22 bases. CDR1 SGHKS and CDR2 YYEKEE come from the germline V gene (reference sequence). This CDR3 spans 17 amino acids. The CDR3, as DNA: TGTGCCAGCAGCTTTTATCCTGAGCGCCCTAGGCTATACGAGCAGTACTTC. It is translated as CASSFYPERPRLYEQYF.

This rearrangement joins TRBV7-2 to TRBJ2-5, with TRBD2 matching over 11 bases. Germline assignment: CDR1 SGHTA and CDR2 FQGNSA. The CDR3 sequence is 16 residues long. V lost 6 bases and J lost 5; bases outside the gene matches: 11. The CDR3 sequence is CASSWGLAAFGETQYF. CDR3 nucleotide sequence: TGTGCCAGCAGTTGGGGACTAGCGGCCTTCGGTGAGACCCAGTACTTC.

The CDR3 DNA is TGTGCCACCAGCCTGTCGTTTTCAGGGCGTGAAGCTTTCTTT. As protein: CATSLSFSGREAFF. The chain carries TRBV15 and TRBJ1-1; perhaps TRBD1 as D (5 bases). Trimming stripped 5 bases from V and 7 bases from J, with 17 bases between. The CDR3 sequence is 14 residues long. Germline V CDR1 and CDR2: LNHNV, YYDKDF (reference sequence).

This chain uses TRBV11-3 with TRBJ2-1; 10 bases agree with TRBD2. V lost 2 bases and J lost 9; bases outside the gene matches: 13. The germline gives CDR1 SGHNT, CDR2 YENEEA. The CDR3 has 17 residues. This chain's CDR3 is CASSLPPRYLAGVEQFF. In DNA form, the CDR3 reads TGTGCCAGCAGCTTACCCCCCCGCTACCTAGCGGGGGTTGAGCAGTTCTTC.

CDR3: CASSVPGQAYNSPLHF. The CDR3 DNA sequence: TGTGCCAGCAGTGTACCGGGACAGGCATATAATTCACCCCTCCACTTT. This sequence joins TRBV2 and TRBJ1-6; TRBD1 agrees at 8 bases. CDR1 and CDR2 from the germline V gene are SNHLY and FYNNEI. V gave up 4 bases and J gave up 4 bases; unmatched junction bases: 6. The length of the CDR3 is 16 residues.

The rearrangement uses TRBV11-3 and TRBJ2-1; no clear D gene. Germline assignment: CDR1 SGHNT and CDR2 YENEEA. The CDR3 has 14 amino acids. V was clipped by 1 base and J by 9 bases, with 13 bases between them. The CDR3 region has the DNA TGTGCCAGCAGCTTAGGAGATACCTTCGGTGAGCAGTTCTTC. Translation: CASSLGDTFGEQFF.

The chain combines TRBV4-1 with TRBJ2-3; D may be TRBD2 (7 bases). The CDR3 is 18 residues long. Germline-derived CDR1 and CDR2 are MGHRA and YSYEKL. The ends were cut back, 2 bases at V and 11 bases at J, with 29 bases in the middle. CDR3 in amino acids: CASSQPFGRAGSEGEQYF. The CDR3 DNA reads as TGCGCCAGCAGCCAACCATTTGGGAGAGCGGGAAGCGAGGGGGAGCAGTATTTT.

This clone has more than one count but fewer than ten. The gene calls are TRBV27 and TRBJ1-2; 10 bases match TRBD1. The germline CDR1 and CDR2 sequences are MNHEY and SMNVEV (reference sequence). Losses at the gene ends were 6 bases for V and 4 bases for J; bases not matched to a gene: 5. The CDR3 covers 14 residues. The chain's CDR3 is CASRKTGGGYGYTF. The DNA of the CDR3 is TGTGCCAGCAGGAAGACAGGGGGCGGCTATGGCTACACCTTC.

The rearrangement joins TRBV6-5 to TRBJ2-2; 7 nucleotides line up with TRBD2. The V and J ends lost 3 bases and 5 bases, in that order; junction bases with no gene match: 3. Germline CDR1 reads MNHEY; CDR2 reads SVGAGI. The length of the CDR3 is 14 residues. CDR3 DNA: TGTGCCAGCAGTTATGGGGGAGGGACCGGGGAGCTGTTTTTT. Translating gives CASSYGGGTGELFF.

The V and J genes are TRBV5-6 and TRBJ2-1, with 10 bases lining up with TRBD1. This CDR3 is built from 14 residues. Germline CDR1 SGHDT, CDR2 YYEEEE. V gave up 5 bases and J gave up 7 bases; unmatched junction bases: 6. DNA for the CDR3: TGTGCCAGCAGGGGGACAGGGGCGGCGAATGAGCAGTTCTTC. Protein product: CASRGTGAANEQFF.

Written as DNA, the CDR3 is TGTGCCTGGACCAAACACCTTAGCAATCAGCCCCAGCATTTT. It yields the protein CAWTKHLSNQPQHF. The chain uses TRBV30 and TRBJ1-5; no reliable D call. Germline CDR1 GTSNPN, CDR2 SVGIG (reference sequence). CDR3 length equals 14 residues. Deletions cut 4 bases from V and 0 bases from J, with 10 bases between.

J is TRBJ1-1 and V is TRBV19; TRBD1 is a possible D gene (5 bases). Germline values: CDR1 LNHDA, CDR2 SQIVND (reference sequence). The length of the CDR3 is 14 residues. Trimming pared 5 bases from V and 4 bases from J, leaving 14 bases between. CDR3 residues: CASSSRVGGTEAFF. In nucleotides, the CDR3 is TGTGCCAGTAGTTCCCGGGTGGGGGGCACTGAAGCTTTCTTT.

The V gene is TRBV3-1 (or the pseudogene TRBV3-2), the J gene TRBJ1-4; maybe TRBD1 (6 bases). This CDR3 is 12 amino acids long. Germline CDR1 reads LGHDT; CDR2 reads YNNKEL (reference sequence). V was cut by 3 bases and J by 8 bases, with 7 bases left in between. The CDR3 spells CASSHTGEKLFF. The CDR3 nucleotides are TGTGCCAGCAGCCACACAGGGGAAAAACTGTTTTTT.

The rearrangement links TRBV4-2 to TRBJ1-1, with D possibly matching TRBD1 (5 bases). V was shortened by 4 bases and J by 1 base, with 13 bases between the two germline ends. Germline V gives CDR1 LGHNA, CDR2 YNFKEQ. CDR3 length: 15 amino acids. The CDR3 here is CASSLSLQGNTEAFF. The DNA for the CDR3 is TGTGCCAGCAGCCTGAGTCTGCAGGGGAACACTGAAGCTTTCTTT.

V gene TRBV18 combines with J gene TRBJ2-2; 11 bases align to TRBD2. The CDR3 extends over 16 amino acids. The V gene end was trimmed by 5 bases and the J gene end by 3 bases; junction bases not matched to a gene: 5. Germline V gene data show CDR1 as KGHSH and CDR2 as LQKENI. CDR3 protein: CASSTHSGRDTGELFF. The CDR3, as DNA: TGTGCCAGCTCAACACATAGCGGGAGGGACACCGGGGAGCTGTTTTTT.

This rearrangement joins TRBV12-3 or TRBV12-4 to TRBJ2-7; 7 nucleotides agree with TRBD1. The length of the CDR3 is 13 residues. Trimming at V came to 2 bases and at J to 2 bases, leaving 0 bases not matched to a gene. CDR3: CASSLTGAYEQYF. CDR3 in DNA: TGTGCCAGCAGTTTAACAGGGGCCTACGAGCAGTACTTC.

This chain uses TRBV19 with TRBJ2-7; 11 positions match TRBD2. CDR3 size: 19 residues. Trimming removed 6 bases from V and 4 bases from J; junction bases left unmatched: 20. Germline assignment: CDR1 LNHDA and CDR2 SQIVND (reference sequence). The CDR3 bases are TGTGCCAGTAGGGGACCCCTGGGACTAGCGGACTCGGGGATATACGAGCAGTACTTC. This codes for CASRGPLGLADSGIYEQYF.

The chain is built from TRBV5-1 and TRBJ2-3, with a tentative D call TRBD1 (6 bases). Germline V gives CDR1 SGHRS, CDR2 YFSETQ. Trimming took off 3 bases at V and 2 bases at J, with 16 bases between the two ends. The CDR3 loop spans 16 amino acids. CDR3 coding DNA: TGCGCCAGCAGCTCCGGACAGAGAGGGGACACAGATACGCAGTATTTT. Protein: CASSSGQRGDTDTQYF.